The 18 T cell receptor beta chains reported below all come from one sample, sequenced in a study of T cells expressing NK-cell markers. TCRdb re-called the 5' RACE reads and shows each CDR3 protein once, DNA omitted. The table lists hundreds of thousands of distinct CDR3 sequences. What was sequenced was blood T cells: a sorted CD56 or NKG2C T cell subset, CD4+ or CD8+ T cells, or bulk PBMC T cells (not recorded which). The receptor source for this set is a woman aged 18-69 years in good health.

This chain joins TRBV4-2 and TRBJ2-3; TCRdb lists TRBD2, though no DNA is available to test this call. This CDR3 comprises 18 residues. CDR1 LGHNA and CDR2 YNFKEQ come from the germline V gene. CDR3 sequence reads: CASSQEVGGTSGSLSTYF.

The CDR3 sequence is CSALNGGESYNEQFF. The V call is TRBV20-1, the J call TRBJ2-1; TCRdb returns TRBD1, unconfirmable since there is no DNA. The germline V gene encodes CDR1 DFQATT and CDR2 SNEGSKA (reference sequence). This CDR3 is built from 15 residues.

This sequence joins TRBV7-6 and TRBJ2-1; TCRdb's D call, TRBD2, is unchecked because there is no DNA. Germline assignment: CDR1 SGHVS and CDR2 FNYEAQ. This CDR3 is built from 13 residues. This CDR3 reads CASSLAFGGEQFF.

J is TRBJ2-5 and V is TRBV30; without DNA, the TCRdb call of TRBD2 cannot be checked. Germline V lookup: CDR1 GTSNPN, CDR2 SVGIG (reference sequence). The CDR3 is 14 amino acids. The CDR3 spells CAWSADRAGETQYF.

The V and J genes are TRBV20-1 and TRBJ2-1. Germline values: CDR1 DFQATT, CDR2 SNEGSKA (reference sequence). This CDR3 contains 14 residues. This CDR3 is CSARDLRSWDEQFF.

J is TRBJ2-7 and V is TRBV12-3 or TRBV12-4; TCRdb picks TRBD2, but there is no DNA to check that call. The CDR3 is 15 amino acids. The CDR3: CASSPHGGGGYEQYF.

The V gene is TRBV6-2 or TRBV6-3, the J gene TRBJ1-5. The CDR3 consists of 14 residues. Germline V gene lookup returns CDR1 MNHEY and CDR2 SVGEGT. CDR3 sequence reads: CASSPTGVSQPQHF.

V gene TRBV7-9 combines with J gene TRBJ2-5. Germline V gene sequence: CDR1 SEHNR, CDR2 FQNEAQ (reference sequence). The CDR3 covers 14 residues. The CDR3 is CASSLAFSSETQYF. Full variable domain (rest looked up from reference TRBV7-9 and TRBJ2-5): DTGVSQNPRHKITKRGQNVTFRCDPISEHNRLYWYRQTLGQGPEFLTYFQNEAQLEKSRLLSDRFSAERPKGSFSTLEIQRTEQGDSAMYLCASSLAFSSETQYFGPGTRLLVL.

This chain links TRBV2 with TRBJ2-3; the TCRdb call, TRBD2, lacks DNA for checking. Germline V CDR1 and CDR2: SNHLY, FYNNEI. The CDR3 is made up of 15 amino acids. The CDR3 reads CASRPEALSTDTQYF.

The genes are TRBV7-7 and TRBJ2-1; TCRdb calls TRBD2, which cannot be checked without DNA. The CDR3 runs 14 residues. Germline assignment: CDR1 SSHAT and CDR2 FNYEAQ (reference sequence). CDR3 in amino acids: CASSLGGLHEEQFF. The full variable domain, in which reference TRBV7-7 and TRBJ2-1 provide the parts outside the CDR3, is GAGVSQSPRYKVTKRGQDVTLRCDPISSHATLYWYQQALGQGPEFLTYFNYEAQPDKSGLPSDRFSAERPEGSISTLTIQRTEQRDSAMYRCASSLGGLHEEQFFGPGTRLTVL.

The rearrangement uses TRBV5-6 and TRBJ1-5; TCRdb's assignment of TRBD1 cannot be checked, as there is no DNA. Germline CDR1 is SGHDT and CDR2 is YYEEEE. This CDR3 contains 16 residues. CDR3 region: CASSPSGGPSNQPQHF.

The rearrangement joins TRBV18 to TRBJ2-3; the D gene TCRdb calls, TRBD2, cannot be checked with no DNA. Germline V gives CDR1 KGHSH, CDR2 LQKENI. CDR3 length: 15 amino acids. CDR3 protein: CASSYVRGRTDTQYF.

V and J are TRBV20-1 and TRBJ2-1; TCRdb picks TRBD1, but there is no DNA to check that call. The CDR3 runs to 15 residues. CDR1 is DFQATT, CDR2 SNEGSKA, per germline (reference sequence). CDR3 sequence reads: CSAPRSATGVDEQFF.

CDR3 protein: CSAKGLAGSTDTQYF. The chain has TRBV20-1 and TRBJ2-3; as DNA is missing, the TRBD2 call by TCRdb cannot be tested. This CDR3 contains 15 residues. Germline V CDR1 and CDR2: DFQATT, SNEGSKA (reference sequence).

The chain joins TRBV5-1 to TRBJ2-1; TCRdb picks TRBD2, but there is no DNA to check that call. CDR3 length equals 15 residues. Per germline, CDR1 SGHRS and CDR2 YFSETQ. This CDR3 reads CASSLAGLEYNEQFF.

This chain connects TRBV7-9 to TRBJ2-7. From germline, CDR1 is SEHNR and CDR2 FQNEAQ (reference sequence). The CDR3 is 13 residues long. This CDR3 reads CASSSAGFDEQYF.

The V and J genes are TRBV7-3 and TRBJ2-2; TCRdb proposes TRBD1, but this gene call is untestable without DNA. The CDR3 runs to 14 residues. In germline, CDR1 is SGHTA, CDR2 FQGTGA. The CDR3 sequence is CASSFRGIGGELFF.

The V and J genes are TRBV5-5 and TRBJ2-1. Germline CDR1 and CDR2: SGHKS and YYEKEE (reference sequence). This CDR3 has 15 amino acids. CDR3 residues: CASSLQPGEYNEQFF.